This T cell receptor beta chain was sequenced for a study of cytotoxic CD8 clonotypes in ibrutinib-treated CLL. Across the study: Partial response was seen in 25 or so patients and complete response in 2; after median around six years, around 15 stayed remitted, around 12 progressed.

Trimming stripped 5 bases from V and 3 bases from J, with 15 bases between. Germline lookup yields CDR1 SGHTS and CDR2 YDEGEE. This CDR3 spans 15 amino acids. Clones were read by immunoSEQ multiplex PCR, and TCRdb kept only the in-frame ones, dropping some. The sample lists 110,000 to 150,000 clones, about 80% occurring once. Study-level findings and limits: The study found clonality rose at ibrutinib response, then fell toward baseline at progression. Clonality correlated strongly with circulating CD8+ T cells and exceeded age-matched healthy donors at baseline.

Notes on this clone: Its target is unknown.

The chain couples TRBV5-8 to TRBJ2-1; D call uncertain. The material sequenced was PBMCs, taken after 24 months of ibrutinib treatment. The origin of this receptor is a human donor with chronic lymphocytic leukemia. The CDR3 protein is CASSGLGLYYNEQFF. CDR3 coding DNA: TGTGCCAGCAGTGGGCTCGGGCTATACTACAATGAGCAGTTCTTC.